Below are 16 T cell receptor beta chains sequenced from a single sample in a study of blood T cell repertoires in COVID-19. Profiled with immunoSEQ multiplex PCR; TCRdb holds only in-frame clones, not every one. The sample yields 130,000 to 150,000 clones, less than 80% seen once. Sequencing was done on a sample of peripheral blood. Receptors were obtained from a man in his 60s with acute or convalescent COVID-19.

The chain couples TRBV6-5 to TRBJ1-1, with 8 nucleotides matching TRBD1. V dropped 4 bases and J dropped 3; count of bases not matched to a gene: 4. The CDR3 is made up of 14 amino acids. Germline-derived CDR1 and CDR2 are MNHEY and SVGAGI. CDR3 in amino acids: CASSFRGPDTEAFF. The CDR3, as DNA: TGTGCCAGCAGTTTCAGGGGGCCGGACACTGAAGCTTTCTTT.

This clone was picked up a small number of times. The gene calls are TRBV12-3 or TRBV12-4 and TRBJ1-2, with D possibly TRBD1 on 6 matching bases. V was clipped by 5 bases and J by 8 bases, with 9 bases between them. This CDR3 region has 11 residues. The CDR3 spells CASSQGYGYTF. CDR3 nucleotide sequence: TGTGCCAGCAGTCAGGGGTACGGCTACACCTTC.

This chain connects TRBV24-1 to TRBJ2-1; no clear D. Trimming removed 10 bases at V and 0 bases at J, with 6 bases between. This CDR3 region has 12 residues. The germline gives CDR1 KGHDR, CDR2 SFDVKD. The CDR3 spells CATRGSYNEQFF. Written as DNA, the CDR3 is TGTGCCACACGAGGCTCCTACAATGAGCAGTTCTTC.

The chain is built from TRBV7-9 and TRBJ2-1, with a weak D call TRBD1 (6 bases). The V gene lost 1 base and the J gene lost 6 bases, with 13 bases spanning the gap. This CDR3 region has 15 residues. Germline lookup yields CDR1 SEHNR and CDR2 FQNEAQ (reference sequence). Written as DNA, the CDR3 is TGTGCCAGCAGCTTAGAGGGGATGGGGGCCAATGAGCAGTTCTTC. Translating it yields CASSLEGMGANEQFF.

The chain joins TRBV18 to TRBJ1-1; D remains unclear. The germline CDR1 and CDR2 sequences are KGHSH and LQKENI. V dropped 3 bases and J dropped 6 bases, with 11 bases sitting between them. This CDR3 has 13 amino acids. Here the CDR3 reads CASSPQAQAEAFF. The CDR3 DNA reads as TGTGCCAGCTCACCTCAGGCCCAAGCTGAAGCTTTCTTT. Full variable domain (rest looked up from reference TRBV18 and TRBJ1-1): NAGVMQNPRHLVRRRGQEARLRCSPMKGHSHVYWYRQLPEEGLKFMVYLQKENIIDESGMPKERFSAEFPKEGPSILRIQQVVRGDSAAYFCASSPQAQAEAFFGQGTRLTVV.

The chain recombines TRBV6-5 with TRBJ1-4; TRBD1 matches at 7 bases. Germline loops: CDR1 MNHEY, CDR2 SVGAGI. The CDR3 is made up of 15 amino acids. The V gene end was trimmed by 2 bases and the J gene end by 11 bases; junction bases not matched to a gene: 11. CDR3 protein: CASSYGWDSGGKLFF. In DNA form, the CDR3 reads TGTGCCAGCAGTTACGGGTGGGACAGCGGCGGGAAACTGTTTTTT.

This clone appeared a single time. This chain uses TRBV6-5 with TRBJ1-5, with D tentatively TRBD1 (5 bases). This CDR3 spans 13 amino acids. Per the germline V gene, CDR1 is MNHEY and CDR2 is SVGAGI. The V end was cut by 5 bases, the J end by 5 bases, with 10 bases between. CDR3 nucleotides: TGTGCCAGCAGTCCCGACAGTGATCAGCCCCAGCATTTT. Protein sequence: CASSPDSDQPQHF.

CDR3 residues: CASSGQGIDTDTQYF. The CDR3 nucleotides are TGTGCCAGCAGCGGACAGGGGATAGACACAGATACGCAGTATTTT. V usage is TRBV9 and J usage is TRBJ2-3; 8 nucleotides align to TRBD1. Trimming cost V 3 bases and J 2 bases; bases outside gene matches: 5. Germline-derived CDR1 and CDR2 are SGDLS and YYNGEE. The CDR3 is 15 residues long.

The chain joins TRBV24-1 to TRBJ2-1; D might be TRBD2 (5 bases). The V and J ends lost 5 bases and 6 bases respectively, with 7 bases between them. CDR1 KGHDR and CDR2 SFDVKD come from the germline V gene. CDR3 length: 12 amino acids. As DNA, the CDR3 is TGTGCCACCAGTGCCGGGATCAATGAGCAGTTCTTC. It yields the protein CATSAGINEQFF.

This clone was seen once. The rearrangement links TRBV7-8 to TRBJ1-1; D possibly corresponds to TRBD1 (5 bases). The germline V and J ends were trimmed by 7 bases and 1 base, with 13 bases remaining between them. The germline gives CDR1 SGHVS, CDR2 FQNEAQ. This CDR3 is built from 14 residues. The CDR3 DNA reads as TGTGCCAGCACCGCGGGACGGGCGAACACTGAAGCTTTCTTT. Translated: CASTAGRANTEAFF.

Remarks on this clone: This sample includes further DNA sequences coding for the same CDR3. V gene TRBV27 combines with J gene TRBJ2-3, with unresolved D. The CDR3 is 13 amino acids. Germline loops: CDR1 MNHEY, CDR2 SMNVEV (reference sequence). The V and J ends lost 6 bases and 4 bases respectively, with 11 bases between them. CDR3 sequence reads: CASSLAGSDTQYF. CDR3 sequence (DNA): TGTGCCAGCAGCTTAGCCGGGTCAGATACGCAGTATTTT.

J is TRBJ2-5 and V is TRBV21-1; the D call TRBD1 from the table was never checked on the DNA. TRBV21-1 is labeled a pseudogene. The CDR3 totals 15 residues. The CDR3 is CASSKGTGGAQTQYF. The CDR3 nucleotides read TGTGCCAGCAGCAAAGGGACAGGGGGCGCCCAGACCCAGTACTTC.

This clone was detected only a few times. The gene calls are TRBV5-1 and TRBJ1-3; D uncertain. Germline assignment: CDR1 SGHRS and CDR2 YFSETQ. Trimming removed 1 base from V and 0 bases from J, with 14 bases in between. The CDR3 spans 17 residues. The CDR3 DNA is TGCGCCAGCAGCTTGAACCCCCTTGCCAGCTCTGGAAACACCATATATTTT. Its protein product is CASSLNPLASSGNTIYF. Combining the CDR3 with reference TRBV5-1 and TRBJ1-3 gives the whole variable domain KAGVTQTPRYLIKTRGQQVTLSCSPISGHRSVSWYQQTPGQGLQFLFEYFSETQRNKGNFPGRFSGRQFSNSRSEMNVSTLELGDSALYLCASSLNPLASSGNTIYFGEGSWLTVV.

This clone showed up just a few times. The same CDR3 can be traced to other DNA sequences in this sample. The chain links TRBV11-2 to TRBJ2-7, with unresolved D. CDR1 and CDR2 (germline): SGHAT, FQNNGV. The CDR3 has 12 amino acids. The V and J ends lost 6 bases and 7 bases respectively, with 13 bases between them. CDR3 sequence reads: CASSPTSREQYF. The CDR3 DNA reads TGTGCCAGCAGTCCAACCTCGCGAGAGCAGTACTTC.

The V and J genes are TRBV6-4 and TRBJ2-7; 7 bases align to TRBD2. From germline, CDR1 is MRHNA and CDR2 SNTAGT. Losses at the gene ends were 3 bases for V and 3 bases for J; bases not matched to a gene: 20. The CDR3 covers 19 residues. In nucleotides, the CDR3 is TGTGCCAGCAGTGAACCCACCGCCACGGACGGACGGGAGGACTACGAGCAGTACTTC. This translates into CASSEPTATDGREDYEQYF.

The sample holds a few counts of this clone. V usage is TRBV3-1 (or the pseudogene TRBV3-2) and J usage is TRBJ2-2; 16 nucleotides line up with TRBD2. The germline V gene has CDR1 LGHDT and CDR2 YNNKEL (reference sequence). This CDR3 comprises 21 residues. The J segment lost 3 bases and the V segment lost 0 bases, leaving 10 bases of the junction unmatched. This chain's CDR3 is CASSQDRTGTSGRADTGELFF. In DNA form, the CDR3 reads TGTGCCAGCAGCCAAGATCGGACAGGGACTAGCGGGAGGGCGGACACCGGGGAGCTGTTTTTT.